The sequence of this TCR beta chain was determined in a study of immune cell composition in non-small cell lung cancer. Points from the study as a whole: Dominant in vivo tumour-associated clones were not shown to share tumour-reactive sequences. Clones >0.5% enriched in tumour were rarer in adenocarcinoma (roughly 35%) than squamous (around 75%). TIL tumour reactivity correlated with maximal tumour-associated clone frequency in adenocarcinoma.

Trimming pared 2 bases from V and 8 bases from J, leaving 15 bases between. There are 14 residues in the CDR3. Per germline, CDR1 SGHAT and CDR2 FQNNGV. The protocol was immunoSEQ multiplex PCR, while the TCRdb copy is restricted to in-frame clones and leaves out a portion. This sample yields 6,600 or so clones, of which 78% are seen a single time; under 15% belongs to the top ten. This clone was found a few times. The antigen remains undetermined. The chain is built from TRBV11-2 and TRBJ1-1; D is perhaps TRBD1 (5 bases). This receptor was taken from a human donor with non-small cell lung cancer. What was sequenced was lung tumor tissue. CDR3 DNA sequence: TGTGCCAGCAGCTTAATTCCCTTGGCAGGGGAAGCTTTCTTT. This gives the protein CASSLIPLAGEAFF.